The rows below give T cell receptor beta chains drawn from one sample of a study of T-cell memory formation after mild COVID-19. MiXCR was run by TCRdb on the 5' RACE reads, yielding one entry per CDR3 protein. The sample lists roughly 180,000 distinct CDR3 sequences; under 20% were seen once. The specimen sequenced was PBMCs or a T cell subset sorted from them (not recorded which). These receptors were obtained from a man aged 18 to 29 who had mild COVID-19 (a few samples of this study predate the infection). Cell type and time point are not known. Both conserved end residues are part of each CDR3. The order of the fields is clone size, V gene, J gene, D gene, CDR3 protein, CDR3 DNA. D genes are given only for firm matches. Clone size appears in some rows only: once, few, many, or a class for an expanded clone.

abundance: .; v_gene: TRBV7-6; j_gene: TRBJ2-5; d_gene: .; CDR3aa: CASSPHLGRPETQYF; CDR3nt: TGTGCCAGCAGCCCCCACCTGGGCCGGCCAGAGACCCAGTACTTC
abundance: .; v_gene: TRBV28; j_gene: TRBJ1-3; d_gene: .; CDR3aa: CASSLPEFGGNTIYF; CDR3nt: TGTGCCAGCAGTTTACCGGAGTTCGGTGGAAACACCATATATTTT
abundance: few; v_gene: TRBV20-1; j_gene: TRBJ1-4; d_gene: .; CDR3aa: CSARGGINEKLFF; CDR3nt: TGCAGTGCTAGAGGGGGTATTAATGAAAAACTGTTTTTT
abundance: .; v_gene: TRBV2; j_gene: TRBJ1-1; d_gene: .; CDR3aa: CASGAVETEAFF; CDR3nt: TGTGCCAGCGGAGCTGTGGAGACTGAAGCTTTCTTT
abundance: many; v_gene: TRBV7-2; j_gene: TRBJ1-1; d_gene: .; CDR3aa: CASNNRVDTEAFF; CDR3nt: TGTGCCAGCAACAACAGGGTAGACACTGAAGCTTTCTTT
abundance: .; v_gene: TRBV4-2; j_gene: TRBJ2-3; d_gene: TRBD2; CDR3aa: CASSRVGGAKVDTQYF; CDR3nt: TGTGCCAGCAGCCGTGTCGGGGGGGCGAAGGTAGATACGCAGTATTTT
abundance: medium-sized; v_gene: TRBV6-2/TRBV6-3; j_gene: TRBJ2-1; d_gene: TRBD1; CDR3aa: CASSPLRDRVDNEQFF; CDR3nt: TGTGCCAGCAGTCCCCTCCGGGACAGGGTGGACAATGAGCAGTTCTTC
abundance: .; v_gene: TRBV7-2; j_gene: TRBJ1-2; d_gene: .; CDR3aa: CASRPPGGYYGYTF; CDR3nt: TGTGCCAGCAGACCCCCCGGGGGTTACTATGGCTACACCTTC
abundance: .; v_gene: TRBV10-3; j_gene: TRBJ2-3; d_gene: TRBD2; CDR3aa: CAISEKGGDTQYF; CDR3nt: TGTGCCATCAGTGAAAAGGGAGGGGATACGCAGTATTTT
abundance: many; v_gene: TRBV12-3/TRBV12-4; j_gene: TRBJ2-7; d_gene: TRBD1; CDR3aa: CASSLGQGYEQYF; CDR3nt: TGTGCCAGCAGTTTAGGACAGGGTTACGAGCAGTACTTC
abundance: .; v_gene: TRBV2; j_gene: TRBJ2-5; d_gene: .; CDR3aa: CASSPQTGRETQYF; CDR3nt: TGTGCCAGCAGTCCTCAGACAGGGAGGGAGACCCAGTACTTC
abundance: .; v_gene: TRBV20-1; j_gene: TRBJ2-5; d_gene: TRBD2; CDR3aa: CSARTQRGPYQETQYF; CDR3nt: TGCAGTGCTAGAACCCAGCGGGGGCCGTACCAAGAGACCCAGTACTTC
abundance: .; v_gene: TRBV7-6; j_gene: TRBJ1-4; d_gene: .; CDR3aa: CASSPSGEGANEKLFF; CDR3nt: TGTGCCAGCAGCCCCTCCGGGGAGGGGGCTAATGAAAAACTGTTTTTT
abundance: many; v_gene: TRBV5-1; j_gene: TRBJ2-7; d_gene: TRBD1; CDR3aa: CASRTGTGAHEQYF; CDR3nt: TGCGCCAGCAGAACCGGGACAGGGGCCCACGAGCAGTACTTC
abundance: .; v_gene: TRBV5-1; j_gene: TRBJ1-4; d_gene: .; CDR3aa: CASAADREKLFF; CDR3nt: TGCGCCAGCGCCGCCGACAGGGAAAAACTGTTTTTT
abundance: few; v_gene: TRBV5-1; j_gene: TRBJ1-2; d_gene: TRBD1; CDR3aa: CASSNDRVYGYTF; CDR3nt: TGCGCCAGCAGCAATGACAGGGTTTATGGCTACACCTTC
abundance: .; v_gene: TRBV4-3; j_gene: TRBJ2-7; d_gene: TRBD1; CDR3aa: CASSQDSKGQKYF; CDR3nt: TGCGCCAGCAGCCAAGATAGCAAGGGACAGAAGTACTTC
abundance: .; v_gene: TRBV6-5; j_gene: TRBJ2-3; d_gene: .; CDR3aa: CASSYRDRAYTQYF; CDR3nt: TGTGCCAGCAGTTACCGGGACCGCGCTTATACGCAGTATTTT
abundance: .; v_gene: TRBV6-2/TRBV6-3; j_gene: TRBJ2-1; d_gene: TRBD2; CDR3aa: CATRLAGAGYNEQFF; CDR3nt: TGTGCCACCCGACTAGCGGGGGCCGGCTACAATGAGCAGTTCTTC
abundance: .; v_gene: TRBV12-3/TRBV12-4; j_gene: TRBJ2-2; d_gene: .; CDR3aa: CASRPWLSGTGELFF; CDR3nt: TGTGCCAGCCGCCCTTGGCTCAGCGGTACCGGGGAGCTGTTTTTT
abundance: .; v_gene: TRBV7-2; j_gene: TRBJ2-1; d_gene: .; CDR3aa: CASSSSLGRGFNEQFF; CDR3nt: TGTGCCAGCAGCTCTAGTCTCGGAAGGGGATTCAATGAGCAGTTCTTC
abundance: .; v_gene: TRBV5-1; j_gene: TRBJ1-2; d_gene: .; CDR3aa: CASSLEGEEYTF; CDR3nt: TGCGCCAGCAGCTTGGAGGGGGAGGAGTACACCTTC
abundance: few; v_gene: TRBV3-1; j_gene: TRBJ2-5; d_gene: TRBD2; CDR3aa: CASSDKGERGYQETQYF; CDR3nt: TGTGCCAGCAGTGACAAGGGGGAGCGGGGGTACCAAGAGACCCAGTACTTC